The T cell receptor (beta chain) under discussion was sequenced for a study of blood T cell repertoires in COVID-19. Recruited during active infection, patients (from Seattle) were subsequently followed longitudinally. Measured with immunoSEQ multiplex PCR; TCRdb has only the in-frame clones, and not every one. This sample carries roughly 300,000 clones, just under 90% of them seen once, and the ten largest clones take around 1.9%. The source material was peripheral blood. The source is a woman aged 30 to 39 with COVID-19, enrolled during active disease.

In DNA, the CDR3 is TGCGCCAGCAGCTTGAATACCGGGACAGCCTTTAATGAGCAGTTCTTC. As protein: CASSLNTGTAFNEQFF. The genes are TRBV5-1 and TRBJ2-1; 7 nucleotides line up with TRBD1. CDR3 size: 16 residues. CDR1 SGHRS and CDR2 YFSETQ come from the germline V gene. The junction had 11 bases not matched to a gene; V was cut back by 1 base and J by 7 bases.